The rows below give T cell receptor beta chains drawn from one sample of a study of blood T cell repertoires in COVID-19. Measured with immunoSEQ multiplex PCR; TCRdb has only the in-frame clones, and not every one. The sample includes 190,000 or so clones, around 90% of them seen just once. The sequenced sample was PBMCs or T cells enriched from blood (not recorded which). The receptors come from a woman in her 30s who had recovered from COVID-19. The CDR3 runs from the conserved cysteine through the conserved F or W. Fields, in order: D gene, J gene, V gene, clone size, CDR3 DNA, CDR3 protein. A D gene is named only where the DNA matches it firmly. Not every row has a clone size; where given, it reads once, few, many or a size class.

>TRBD2|TRBJ2-7|TRBV27|.
TGTGCCAGCAGTTCCCCACTAGCGGGAGCCTACGAGCAGTACTTC
CASSSPLAGAYEQYF
>TRBD1|TRBJ1-4|TRBV6-5|.
TGTGCCAGCAGGTTCACAGGGGCTAATGAAAAACTGTTTTTT
CASRFTGANEKLFF
>.|TRBJ2-2|TRBV25-1|.
TGTGCCAGCAGTGAATATAATGTAGGACACGGGGAGCTGTTTTTT
CASSEYNVGHGELFF
>TRBD2|TRBJ2-3|TRBV5-1|.
TGCGCCAGTGGTCCGGGGGGGCCGAAAGATACGCAGTATTTT
CASGPGGPKDTQYF
>TRBD1|TRBJ1-1|TRBV7-8|.
TGTGCCAGCAGCTTCTACAGGGGAGGAATGAACACTGAAGCTTTCTTT
CASSFYRGGMNTEAFF
>.|TRBJ1-5|TRBV4-2|.
TGTGCCAGCAGCCGGAGTGCTGCGGATTCATCCAATCAGCCCCAGCATTTT
CASSRSAADSSNQPQHF
>TRBD2|TRBJ2-1|TRBV20-1|few
TGCAGTGCTAGTAGCGGTCTAGCGGCCGACAATGAGCAGTTCTTC
CSASSGLAADNEQFF
>TRBD1|TRBJ2-3|TRBV4-3|.
TGCGCCAGCAGCCTCCAAACCGGGACAGGGGTCGGAGATACGCAGTATTTT
CASSLQTGTGVGDTQYF
>.|TRBJ1-5|TRBV2|.
TGTGCCAGCAATACTTTGGGGGAGGGACAGCCCCAGCATTTT
CASNTLGEGQPQHF
>.|TRBJ1-5|TRBV19|.
TGTGCCAGTAGTATAGGTGTGCAGGGCGATCAGCCCCAGCATTTT
CASSIGVQGDQPQHF
>.|TRBJ2-7|TRBV5-6|.
TGTGCCAGCAGCTTGCGCGGGGAAACTACGGGGCAGTACTTC
CASSLRGETTGQYF
>TRBD2|TRBJ2-7|TRBV18|.
TGTGCCAGCTCACTTTCGTTAGCGGGAGGAAGTTACGAGCAGTACTTC
CASSLSLAGGSYEQYF
>TRBD2|TRBJ2-1|TRBV9|.
TGTGCCAGCAGCGTAGGACTAGCGGGTGATCAGTTCTTC
CASSVGLAGDQFF
>.|TRBJ2-3|TRBV9|.
TGTGCCAGCAGCCTAGACATCGCAGATACGCAGTATTTT
CASSLDIADTQYF
>.|TRBJ2-7|TRBV12-3/TRBV12-4|.
TGTGCCAGCAGTCTTAGCGAGAACTACGAGCAGTACTTC
CASSLSENYEQYF
>.|TRBJ2-5|TRBV5-4|.
TGTGCCAGCACCCAAGGAGGACAGCAAGAGACCCAGTACTTC
CASTQGGQQETQYF
>TRBD2|TRBJ2-7|TRBV5-4|.
TGTGCCAGCAGCTCCCTCGGGACTAGCGTTAACGAGCAGTACTTC
CASSSLGTSVNEQYF
>TRBD1|TRBJ1-4|TRBV19|.
TGTGCCAGTAGTCCCCCAGGGCCAGGGGGACGAACTAATGAAAAACTGTTTTTT
CASSPPGPGGRTNEKLFF
>TRBD2|TRBJ2-5|TRBV2|once
TGTGCCAGGCAGGGACTAGCGGGAGGACCTCAAGAGACCCAGTACTTC
CARQGLAGGPQETQYF
>.|TRBJ1-1|TRBV10-3|.
TGTGCCATCAGTGACCTTTTACTAGGTCCTGAAGCTTTCTTT
CAISDLLLGPEAFF
>.|TRBJ2-1|TRBV10-3|.
TGTGCCATCAGTGACCGGGAACTCCACCCTACAATGGAGCAGTTCTTC
CAISDRELHPTMEQFF
>.|TRBJ2-1|TRBV7-9|.
TGTGCCAGCAGCTTAGCGTTTGAGGGACAGTTCTTC
CASSLAFEGQFF